One and the same sample provided the 19 T cell receptor beta chains below, sequenced in a study of blood T cell repertoires in COVID-19. Here immunoSEQ multiplex PCR was the method, and the copy in TCRdb shows in-frame clones only, minus some. The sample includes 250,000 to 300,000 clones, approximately 88% of them seen just once. The sample was peripheral blood. All receptors derive from a woman aged 25-40 years with acute or convalescent COVID-19.

CDR3 in amino acids: CASSVGQGAGRAFF. CDR3 DNA: TGTGCCAGTAGTGTGGGACAGGGAGCAGGACGAGCTTTCTTT. The chain has TRBV19 and TRBJ1-1, with 9 bases fitting TRBD1. V shed 5 bases, J shed 10 bases, and the junction held 11 bases outside the gene matches. The CDR3 is made up of 14 amino acids. Germline assignment: CDR1 LNHDA and CDR2 SQIVND (reference sequence).

The CDR3 nucleotides read TGTGCCAGCAGCTTCGGCGGGAGTCACGGGGAGCTGTTTTTT. This gives the protein CASSFGGSHGELFF. V and J are TRBV7-3 and TRBJ2-2, with 7 bases identical to TRBD2. V trimming: 3 bases; J trimming: 7 bases; junction bases outside the gene matches: 5. Germline CDR1 is SGHTA and CDR2 is FQGTGA. CDR3 length: 14 amino acids.

This clone has only a few counts. J is TRBJ2-5 and V is TRBV12-3 or TRBV12-4; TRBD1 matches at 7 bases. The CDR3 spans 13 residues. The ends lost 6 bases at V and 4 bases at J; junction bases unmatched: 5. The CDR3 DNA sequence: TGTGCCAGCAGGACACAGGGGTTAGAGACCCAGTACTTC. Its translation: CASRTQGLETQYF.

This clone appeared a single time. This chain joins TRBV19 and TRBJ2-1; D uncertain. V gave up 4 bases and J gave up 1 base, with 5 bases separating them. The germline V gene encodes CDR1 LNHDA and CDR2 SQIVND (reference sequence). The CDR3 contains 13 residues. The CDR3 region has the DNA TGTGCCAGTAGTAGCGAGTCCTACAATGAGCAGTTCTTC. This translates into CASSSESYNEQFF.

The chain carries TRBV24-1 and TRBJ2-2; D may be TRBD2 (5 bases). V was clipped by 8 bases and J by 7 bases, with 13 bases between them. The germline CDR1 and CDR2 sequences are KGHDR and SFDVKD. The CDR3 consists of 13 residues. The CDR3: CATNPSEGGELFF. CDR3 DNA: TGTGCCACCAACCCCTCAGAGGGCGGGGAGCTGTTTTTT.

The gene calls are TRBV7-2 and TRBJ2-5, with 9 bases identical to TRBD2. Losses at the gene ends were 5 bases for V and 0 bases for J; bases not matched to a gene: 4. There are 15 residues in the CDR3. Per the germline V gene, CDR1 is SGHTA and CDR2 is FQGNSA. The CDR3 region has the DNA TGTGCCAGCAGCCGTAGCGGGGGAAACCAAGAGACCCAGTACTTC. It translates to CASSRSGGNQETQYF.

This chain connects TRBV4-3 to TRBJ2-7; no clear D. Germline assignment: CDR1 LGHNA and CDR2 YSLEER. V shed 0 bases and J shed 13 bases, with 19 bases lying between them. CDR3 length: 14 residues. The CDR3 spells CASSQDKEEPVSYF. In nucleotides, the CDR3 is TGCGCCAGCAGCCAAGATAAAGAGGAGCCTGTGAGCTACTTC.

This clone was seen only once. V usage is TRBV30 and J usage is TRBJ1-5; a possible D gene is TRBD1 (6 bases). The CDR3 length is 13 residues. Germline V gene data show CDR1 as GTSNPN and CDR2 as SVGIG (reference sequence). V shed 3 bases and J shed 6 bases, with 12 bases lying between them. The CDR3 bases are TGTGCCTGGAGCACAGGGTCGAGTCAGCCCCAGCATTTT. It yields the protein CAWSTGSSQPQHF.

This chain connects TRBV2 to TRBJ2-2; 7 bases agree with TRBD1. CDR1 and CDR2 (germline): SNHLY, FYNNEI. Trimming cost V 9 bases and J 5 bases; bases outside gene matches: 9. The CDR3 is 14 residues long. The CDR3 region is CARGLTGLTGELFF. CDR3 nucleotide sequence: TGTGCCAGAGGACTGACAGGGTTGACCGGGGAGCTGTTTTTT.

The CDR3 reads CASRAGQGNNSPLHF. In nucleotides, the CDR3 is TGTGCCAGCAGGGCCGGACAGGGGAATAATTCACCCCTCCACTTT. The V gene is TRBV2, the J gene TRBJ1-6; 9 nucleotides align to TRBD1. Germline CDR1 SNHLY, CDR2 FYNNEI. The CDR3 spans 15 residues. With V trimmed by 6 bases and J by 5 bases, 5 bases remained unmatched.

J is TRBJ1-1 and V is TRBV5-4; D may be TRBD1 (6 bases). The CDR3 covers 14 residues. Trimming took 6 bases from V and 0 from J, leaving 12 bases between them. From germline, CDR1 is SGHNT and CDR2 YYREEE (reference sequence). The CDR3 sequence is CASTRGRMNTEAFF. The DNA of the CDR3 is TGTGCCAGCACCAGGGGACGGATGAACACTGAAGCTTTCTTT.

The V and J genes are TRBV19 and TRBJ2-3, with 9 bases that match TRBD1. The CDR3 is 17 amino acids. Germline V gives CDR1 LNHDA, CDR2 SQIVND (reference sequence). After removal of 10 bases from V and 6 bases from J, the junction contained 20 bases not matched to a gene. As DNA, the CDR3 is TGTGCCACGTCCGGGACAGGGAATTCCCCTGTAGCGGATACGCAGTATTTT. It encodes CATSGTGNSPVADTQYF.

The chain uses TRBV5-1 and TRBJ2-7, with 7 nucleotides matching TRBD1. V gave up 4 bases and J gave up 5 bases; unmatched junction bases: 3. CDR1 and CDR2 from the germline V gene are SGHRS and YFSETQ. The CDR3 loop spans 12 amino acids. The CDR3 sequence is CASSPTGNEQYF. CDR3 nucleotide sequence: TGCGCCAGCAGCCCGACAGGGAACGAGCAGTACTTC. The full variable domain, in which reference TRBV5-1 and TRBJ2-7 provide the parts outside the CDR3, is KAGVTQTPRYLIKTRGQQVTLSCSPISGHRSVSWYQQTPGQGLQFLFEYFSETQRNKGNFPGRFSGRQFSNSRSEMNVSTLELGDSALYLCASSPTGNEQYFGPGTRLTVT.

The V and J genes are TRBV5-1 and TRBJ2-7, with 8 bases lining up with TRBD1. The germline V gene encodes CDR1 SGHRS and CDR2 YFSETQ. The CDR3 runs 12 residues. V lost 4 bases and J lost 5; bases outside the gene matches: 2. The CDR3: CASSPTGDEQYF. The CDR3 nucleotides are TGCGCCAGCAGCCCGACAGGGGACGAGCAGTACTTC.

The chain has TRBV9 and TRBJ2-4, with 7 bases identical to TRBD1. CDR3 length equals 16 residues. Trimming cost V 3 bases and J 0 bases; bases outside gene matches: 6. Per the germline V gene, CDR1 is SGDLS and CDR2 is YYNGEE. The CDR3 sequence: CASSAGDRLAKNIQYF. The CDR3 bases are TGTGCCAGCAGCGCAGGGGACAGACTAGCCAAAAACATTCAGTACTTC.

V usage is TRBV27 and J usage is TRBJ2-7, with D maybe TRBD1 (5 bases). Trimming removed 4 bases from V and 3 bases from J, with 7 bases in between. This CDR3 comprises 12 residues. The germline CDR1 and CDR2 sequences are MNHEY and SMNVEV (reference sequence). The CDR3 loop reads CASSSTGYEQYF. The CDR3 coding sequence is TGTGCCAGCAGTTCTACAGGCTACGAGCAGTACTTC.

This chain uses TRBV28 with TRBJ2-7; 7 bases match TRBD1. The CDR3 contains 16 residues. Germline V gene lookup returns CDR1 MDHEN and CDR2 SYDVKM. Trimming at V came to 3 bases and at J to 2 bases, leaving 10 bases not matched to a gene. CDR3 in DNA: TGTGCCAGCAGTTTCCTGAGACAGGGTGGGGCCTACGAGCAGTACTTC. Its protein is CASSFLRQGGAYEQYF.

V usage is TRBV6-5 and J usage is TRBJ2-7; 7 bases map to TRBD2. The CDR3 runs to 15 residues. Germline trimming cut 0 bases from V and 6 bases from J; bases unmatched to any gene: 8. Germline V gene lookup returns CDR1 MNHEY and CDR2 SVGAGI. Here the CDR3 reads CASSYSVGRGSEQYF. CDR3 DNA sequence: TGTGCCAGCAGTTACTCCGTTGGGAGGGGTAGCGAGCAGTACTTC.

This chain uses TRBV7-6 with TRBJ2-5; TRBD2 aligns across 10 bases. V lost 2 bases, J lost 4 bases, and 7 bases stayed unmatched. This CDR3 contains 16 residues. CDR1 is SGHVS and CDR2 is FNYEAQ in the germline V gene. The CDR3 sequence: CASSLIAGGVAETQYF. In DNA form, the CDR3 reads TGTGCCAGCAGCTTAATAGCGGGAGGTGTAGCAGAGACCCAGTACTTC.